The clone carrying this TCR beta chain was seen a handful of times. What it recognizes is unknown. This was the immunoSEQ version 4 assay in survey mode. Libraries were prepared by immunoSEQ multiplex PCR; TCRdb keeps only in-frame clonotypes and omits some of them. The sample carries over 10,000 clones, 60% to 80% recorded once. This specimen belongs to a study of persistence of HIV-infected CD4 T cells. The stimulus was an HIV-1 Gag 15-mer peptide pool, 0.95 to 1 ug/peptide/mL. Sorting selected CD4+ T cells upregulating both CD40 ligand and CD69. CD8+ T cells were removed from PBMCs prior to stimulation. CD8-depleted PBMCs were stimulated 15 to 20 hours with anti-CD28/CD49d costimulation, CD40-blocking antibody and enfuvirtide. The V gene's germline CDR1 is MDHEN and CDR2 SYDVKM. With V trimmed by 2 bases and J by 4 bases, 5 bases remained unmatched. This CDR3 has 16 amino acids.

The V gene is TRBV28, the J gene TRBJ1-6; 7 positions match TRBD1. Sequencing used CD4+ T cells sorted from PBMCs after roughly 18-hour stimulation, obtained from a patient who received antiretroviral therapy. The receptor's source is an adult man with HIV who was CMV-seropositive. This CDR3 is CASSLGQGVYNSPLHF. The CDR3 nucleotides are TGTGCCAGCAGTTTAGGGCAGGGGGTTTATAATTCACCCCTCCACTTT.